This TCR beta chain was retrieved from a study of radiotherapy plus CTLA-4 blockade in lung cancer. Method: immunoSEQ multiplex PCR; TCRdb's copy keeps in-frame clones and lacks some. The sample records around 99,000 clones, around nine tenths being singletons. Germline V gene sequence: CDR1 SNHLY, CDR2 FYNNEI. The CDR3 is 14 amino acids. Unmatched junction bases numbered 9, after V lost 7 bases and J lost 7 bases. The starting material was peripheral blood, obtained from a patient treated with radiotherapy plus ipilimumab. The sequence was obtained from a human donor with non-small cell lung cancer that progressed on radiotherapy plus ipilimumab. The chain joins TRBV2 to TRBJ2-3; 9 bases are a match to TRBD2. The CDR3 protein is CASTTGTSKNTQYF. CDR3 sequence (DNA): TGTGCCAGCACTACCGGGACTAGCAAAAATACGCAGTATTTT. The complete variable domain, with remaining parts taken from reference TRBV2 and TRBJ2-3, reads EPEVTQTPSHQVTQMGQEVILRCVPISNHLYFYWYRQILGQKVEFLVSFYNNEISEKSEIFDDQFSVERPDGSNFTLKIRSTKLEDSAMYFCASTTGTSKNTQYFGPGTRLTVL.